One and the same sample provided the 10 T cell receptor beta chains below, sequenced in a study of CD8 T cells in ankylosing spondylitis. TCRdb analysed the 5' RACE reads with MiXCR anew, one entry per CDR3 protein. In the table there are approximately 210,000 distinct CDR3 sequences, roughly 13% of which are singletons. The material sequenced was blood, either unsorted or a sorted T cell fraction (not recorded which). These receptors were collected from a male donor with ankylosing spondylitis or in good health (not recorded which).

This clonotype has more than one count but fewer than ten. The chain links TRBV7-2 to TRBJ2-3; TRBD2 matches at 7 bases. CDR3 length equals 15 residues. V dropped 5 bases and J dropped 0; count of bases not matched to a gene: 5. Germline lookup yields CDR1 SGHTA and CDR2 FQGNSA. CDR3 residues: CASSPGTTSTDTQYF. In DNA form, the CDR3 reads TGTGCCAGCAGCCCCGGGACTACCAGCACAGATACGCAGTATTTT.

This clonotype was detected only a few times. The rearrangement uses TRBV25-1 and TRBJ2-1; unclear D gene. Trimming left V 1 base short and J 9 bases short, with 7 bases between. This CDR3 is 12 amino acids long. CDR1 and CDR2 from the germline V gene are MGHDK and SYGVNS. CDR3 sequence reads: CASSELGIEQFF. The CDR3 DNA sequence: TGTGCCAGCAGTGAATTAGGGATTGAGCAGTTCTTC.

The chain is built from TRBV29-1 and TRBJ1-5, with D unclear. Germline V gene lookup returns CDR1 SQVTM and CDR2 ANQGSEA. The germline V and J ends were trimmed by 3 bases and 4 bases, with 7 bases remaining between them. This CDR3 has 12 amino acids. For the CDR3, the DNA is TGCAGCGTTGAGGATGGGAATCAGCCCCAGCATTTT. Translated: CSVEDGNQPQHF.

V is TRBV27 and J is TRBJ2-7; the D is unclear. Trimming removed 0 bases from V and 5 bases from J, with 17 bases in between. The length of the CDR3 is 16 residues. Looked up from germline, CDR1 is MNHEY and CDR2 is SMNVEV (reference sequence). This chain's CDR3 is CASSLSLWSQNHEQYF. CDR3 coding DNA: TGTGCCAGCAGTTTATCCCTGTGGAGCCAAAACCACGAGCAGTACTTC.

The chain combines TRBV20-1 with TRBJ1-3, with D unclear. This CDR3 is built from 12 residues. Trimming shortened V by 6 bases and J by 4 bases, and 10 bases separated the two germline ends. Germline CDR1 DFQATT, CDR2 SNEGSKA (reference sequence). Here the CDR3 DNA reads TGCAGTGCCCACACAATAGGAAACACCATATATTTT. The encoded protein is CSAHTIGNTIYF.

This clonotype appeared a few times. The J gene is TRBJ1-2, the V gene TRBV27; D ambiguous. Germline CDR1 is MNHEY and CDR2 is SMNVEV (reference sequence). Trimming removed 5 bases at V and 1 base at J, with 14 bases between. The length of the CDR3 is 15 residues. The chain's CDR3 is CASSPLLGFNYGYTF. CDR3 in DNA: TGTGCCAGCAGTCCCCTCCTAGGGTTTAACTATGGCTACACCTTC.

V usage is TRBV6-6 and J usage is TRBJ2-7; D is uncertain. The germline V gene has CDR1 MNHNY and CDR2 SVGAGI (reference sequence). V lost 4 bases and J lost 4, with 11 bases in between. There are 13 residues in the CDR3. CDR3 residues: CASSSTPTYEQYF. CDR3 sequence (DNA): TGTGCCAGCAGTTCAACCCCGACTTACGAGCAGTACTTC.

The table lists this clonotype with a count of one. This chain connects TRBV19 to TRBJ2-1, with D unclear. With 2 bases removed from V and 3 bases from J, the gap between germline ends came to 8 bases. Germline CDR1 is LNHDA and CDR2 is SQIVND (reference sequence). The CDR3 sequence is 14 residues long. The CDR3 DNA sequence: TGTGCCAGTAGTATATTGCAGCACTACAATGAGCAGTTCTTC. Its translation is CASSILQHYNEQFF.

There are a few counts of this clonotype. The CDR3 DNA is TGCGCCAGCAGCGAATCCGGGACAGGATTCACCGGGGAGCTGTTTTTT. It yields the protein CASSESGTGFTGELFF. V and J are TRBV4-1 and TRBJ2-2; 8 positions agree with TRBD1. Trimming took 5 bases from V and 4 from J; bases not matched to a gene: 9. Germline assignment: CDR1 MGHRA and CDR2 YSYEKL. The CDR3 sequence is 16 residues long.

This clonotype was seen a few times. V is TRBV7-8 and J is TRBJ1-1; the match to TRBD1 covers 10 bases. Germline CDR1 SGHVS, CDR2 FQNEAQ. The trim removed 5 bases at V and 13 bases at J, leaving 19 bases unmatched. CDR3 size: 16 residues. In nucleotides, the CDR3 is TGTGCCAGCAGCCCGCTGAGCGACAGGGGGCAAACGGATGGTTTCTTT. It is translated as CASSPLSDRGQTDGFF.